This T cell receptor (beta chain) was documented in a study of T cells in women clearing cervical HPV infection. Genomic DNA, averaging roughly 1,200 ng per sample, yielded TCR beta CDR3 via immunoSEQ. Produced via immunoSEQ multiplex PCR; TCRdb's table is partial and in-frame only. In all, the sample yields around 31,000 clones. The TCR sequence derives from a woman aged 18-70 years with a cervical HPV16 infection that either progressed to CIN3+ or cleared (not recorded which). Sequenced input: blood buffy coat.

The CDR3 sequence is CASSETWTTGVDQPQHF. The CDR3 bases that were read are TGTGCCAGCAGTGAAACTTGGACGACAGGGGTCGATCAGCCC. The chain is built from TRBV6-1 and TRBJ1-5; 8 positions match TRBD1. With the read ending 3 residues before the CDR3 end, the germline J gene is used to fill in that end. The length of the CDR3 is 17 residues. The germline CDR1 and CDR2 sequences are MNHNS and SASEGT. V shed 2 bases, J shed 5 bases, and the junction held 11 bases outside the gene matches.